The T cell receptor (beta chain) described here comes from a study of early T cells in non-severe SARS-CoV-2 infection. Study information: Sequencing targeted bulk RNA from unsorted whole blood, leaving chains unpaired.

This clonotype has ten or more counts. Its specificity is not known. Findings and limits, study-wide: Anti-spike CD8 specificities were favored by VDJdb matching, whose results missed private and CD4 specificities.

Unique molecular identifiers were added to individual cDNA molecules. Via MiXCR, TCRdb re-called the 5' RACE reads, giving one row per CDR3 protein. The sample includes about 55,000 distinct CDR3 sequences, about 6.4% of them seen just once. Germline V gene lookup returns CDR1 ENHRY and CDR2 SYGVKD. The CDR3 loop spans 15 amino acids. V lost 6 bases, J lost 8 bases, and 10 bases stayed unmatched. This TCR was sampled from an adult who was a healthcare worker with PCR-confirmed SARS-CoV-2 infection or an uninfected control (not recorded which). The rearrangement uses TRBV10-3 and TRBJ2-1; 10 positions match TRBD2. The input for sequencing was whole blood, taken at baseline. CDR3 amino acids: CAISWSGGANDEQFF. DNA of the CDR3: TGTGCCATCAGCTGGAGCGGGGGGGCCAACGATGAGCAGTTCTTC.